This T cell receptor (beta chain) was profiled in a study of cytomegalovirus exposure and HLA in healthy donors. Study-wide results and caveats: Previously analyzed data showed that most TCR beta V segments were productive at a frequency of about 87% or about 30%. Among the sequence variants, a highly shared cluster was likely an artifact of sequencing. As a later analysis showed, several of the most significant clusters appeared to be linked to common viral pathogens. Versus the approximately 670-donor mean, an Asian-associated ancestry cluster reportedly showed fewer N-insertions in a later analysis.

The PCR had 60 Vbeta and 13 Jbeta primers. The protocol was immunoSEQ multiplex PCR, while the TCRdb copy is restricted to in-frame clones and leaves out a portion. The sample lists 100,000 to 150,000 clones; about two thirds were seen once. In regard to this clone: Its antigen is unidentified.

The source material was PBMCs. The source is a man aged 25 to 40 in good health and CMV-seronegative.

The CDR3 region is CASSLSTGSPNEKLFF. Here the CDR3 DNA reads TGTGCCAGCAGCTTAAGTACAGGGTCTCCTAATGAAAAACTGTTTTTT. The V and J genes are TRBV11-2 and TRBJ1-4, with D perhaps matching TRBD1 (6 bases). V shed 2 bases and J shed 3 bases, with 13 bases lying between them. Looked up from germline, CDR1 is SGHAT and CDR2 is FQNNGV. This CDR3 region has 16 residues.